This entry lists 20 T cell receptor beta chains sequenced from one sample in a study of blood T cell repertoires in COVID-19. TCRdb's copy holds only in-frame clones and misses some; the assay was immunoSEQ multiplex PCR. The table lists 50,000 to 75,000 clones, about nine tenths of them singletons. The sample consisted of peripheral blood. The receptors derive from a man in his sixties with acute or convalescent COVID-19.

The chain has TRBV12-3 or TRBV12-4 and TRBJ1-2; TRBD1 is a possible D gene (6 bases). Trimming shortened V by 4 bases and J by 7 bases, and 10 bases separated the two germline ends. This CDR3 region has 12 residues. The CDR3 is CASSYRVFGYTF. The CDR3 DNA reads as TGTGCCAGCAGTTACAGGGTATTTGGCTACACCTTC.

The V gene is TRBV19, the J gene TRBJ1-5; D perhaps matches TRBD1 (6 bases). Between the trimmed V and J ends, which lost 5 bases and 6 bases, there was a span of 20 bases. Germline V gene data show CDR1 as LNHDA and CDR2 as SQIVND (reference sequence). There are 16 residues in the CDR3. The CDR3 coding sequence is TGTGCCAGTAGTCCCGATTCCGGGGGGCCGGTTCAGCCCCAGCATTTT. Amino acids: CASSPDSGGPVQPQHF.

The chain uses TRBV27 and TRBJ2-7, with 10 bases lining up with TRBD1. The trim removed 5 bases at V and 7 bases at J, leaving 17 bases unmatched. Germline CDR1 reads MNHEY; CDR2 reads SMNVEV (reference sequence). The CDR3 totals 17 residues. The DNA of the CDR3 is TGTGCCAGCAGTCCGTACCCTCCCCGACAGGGGGCGGATGAGCAGTACTTC. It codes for CASSPYPPRQGADEQYF.

CDR3 protein: CASSHLRGTDTQYF. CDR3 bases: TGTGCCAGCAGTCACTTGAGGGGCACAGATACGCAGTATTTT. J is TRBJ2-3 and V is TRBV2, with a possible D match to TRBD2 (5 bases). The germline V and J ends were trimmed by 5 bases and 1 base, with 10 bases remaining between them. Germline V gene data show CDR1 as SNHLY and CDR2 as FYNNEI. The CDR3 has 14 residues.

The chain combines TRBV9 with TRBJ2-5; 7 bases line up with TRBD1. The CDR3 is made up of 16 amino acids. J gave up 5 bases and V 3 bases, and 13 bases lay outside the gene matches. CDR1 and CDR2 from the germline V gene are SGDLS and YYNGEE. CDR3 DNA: TGTGCCAGCAGCGCCAAATTTGGGGACAGTTTGGAGACCCAGTACTTC. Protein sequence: CASSAKFGDSLETQYF.

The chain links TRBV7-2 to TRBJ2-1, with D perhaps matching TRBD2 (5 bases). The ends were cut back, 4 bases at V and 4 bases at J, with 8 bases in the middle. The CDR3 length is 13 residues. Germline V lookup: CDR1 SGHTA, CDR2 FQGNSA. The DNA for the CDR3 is TGTGCCAGCAGCTCGGACTCTTACAATGAGCAGTTCTTC. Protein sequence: CASSSDSYNEQFF.

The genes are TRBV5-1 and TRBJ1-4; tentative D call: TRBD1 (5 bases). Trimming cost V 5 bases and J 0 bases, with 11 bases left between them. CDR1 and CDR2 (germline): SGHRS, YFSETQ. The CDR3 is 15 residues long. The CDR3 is CASRGTGATNEKLFF. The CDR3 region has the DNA TGCGCCAGCAGGGGTACAGGCGCAACTAATGAAAAACTGTTTTTT.

CDR3 amino acids: CASSGDRALYGYTF. CDR3 coding DNA: TGTGCCAGCAGTGGGGACAGGGCCCTCTATGGCTACACCTTC. The chain is built from TRBV2 and TRBJ1-2, with 9 bases fitting TRBD1. V dropped 4 bases and J dropped 4; count of bases not matched to a gene: 4. This CDR3 has 14 amino acids. Germline CDR1 reads SNHLY; CDR2 reads FYNNEI.

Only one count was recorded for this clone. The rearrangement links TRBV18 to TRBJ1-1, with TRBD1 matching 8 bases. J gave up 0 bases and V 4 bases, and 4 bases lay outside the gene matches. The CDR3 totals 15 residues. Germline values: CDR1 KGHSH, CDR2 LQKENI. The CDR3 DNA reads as TGTGCCAGCTCACACGAACAGGGGGTGAACACTGAAGCTTTCTTT. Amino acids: CASSHEQGVNTEAFF.

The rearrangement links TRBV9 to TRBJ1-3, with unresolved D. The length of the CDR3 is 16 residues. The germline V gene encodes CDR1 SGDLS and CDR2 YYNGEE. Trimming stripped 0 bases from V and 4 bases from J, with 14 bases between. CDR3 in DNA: TGTGCCAGCAGCGTAGCTACGGGTAATGCCGGAAACACCATATATTTT. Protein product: CASSVATGNAGNTIYF.

CDR3: CASGEGPNYGYTF. The CDR3 nucleotides read TGTGCCAGCGGGGAGGGGCCGAACTATGGCTACACCTTC. The chain combines TRBV27 with TRBJ1-2; TRBD1 is a possible D gene (5 bases). Per the germline V gene, CDR1 is MNHEY and CDR2 is SMNVEV (reference sequence). The CDR3 runs 13 residues. Deletions cut 8 bases from V and 2 bases from J, with 12 bases between.

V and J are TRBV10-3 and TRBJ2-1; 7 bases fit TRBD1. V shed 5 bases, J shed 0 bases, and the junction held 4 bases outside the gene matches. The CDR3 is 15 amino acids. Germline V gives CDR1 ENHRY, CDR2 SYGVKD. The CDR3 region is CAISRQGSSYNEQFF. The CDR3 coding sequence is TGTGCCATCAGTAGACAGGGCAGCTCCTACAATGAGCAGTTCTTC.

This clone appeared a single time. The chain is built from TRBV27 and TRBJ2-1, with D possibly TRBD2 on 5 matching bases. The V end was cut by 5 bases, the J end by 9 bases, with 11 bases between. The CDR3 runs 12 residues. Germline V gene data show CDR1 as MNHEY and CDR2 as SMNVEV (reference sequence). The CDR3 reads CASSGSGTEQFF. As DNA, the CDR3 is TGTGCCAGCAGTGGAAGCGGTACTGAGCAGTTCTTC.

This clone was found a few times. Written as DNA, the CDR3 is TGCGCCAGCAGCCAGACGGGGGGGGTAGCCTACGAGCAGTACTTC. Translating gives CASSQTGGVAYEQYF. V usage is TRBV4-1 and J usage is TRBJ2-7; 8 bases are a match to TRBD2. This CDR3 is built from 15 residues. Germline trimming cut 3 bases from V and 2 bases from J; bases unmatched to any gene: 6. Germline CDR1 and CDR2: MGHRA and YSYEKL.

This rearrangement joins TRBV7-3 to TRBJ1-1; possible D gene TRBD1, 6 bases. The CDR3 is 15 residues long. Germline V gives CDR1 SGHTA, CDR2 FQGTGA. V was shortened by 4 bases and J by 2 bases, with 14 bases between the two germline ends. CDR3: CASSSPGQSNTEAFF. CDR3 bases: TGTGCCAGCAGCTCTCCGGGACAATCAAACACTGAAGCTTTCTTT.

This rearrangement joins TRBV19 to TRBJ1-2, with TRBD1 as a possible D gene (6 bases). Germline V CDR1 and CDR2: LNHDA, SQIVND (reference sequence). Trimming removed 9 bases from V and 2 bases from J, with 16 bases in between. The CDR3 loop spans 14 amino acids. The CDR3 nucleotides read TGTGCCAGCAGCCCGGACAGCTCCAACTATGGCTACACCTTC. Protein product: CASSPDSSNYGYTF. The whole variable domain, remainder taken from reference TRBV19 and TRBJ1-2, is DGGITQSPKYLFRKEGQNVTLSCEQNLNHDAMYWYRQDPGQGLRLIYYSQIVNDFQKGDIAEGYSVSREKKESFPLTVTSAQKNPTAFYLCASSPDSSNYGYTFGSGTRLTVV.

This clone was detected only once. The CDR3 reads CASSYEQGYNQPQHF. The CDR3 DNA sequence: TGTGCCAGCAGTTACGAGCAGGGATACAATCAGCCCCAGCATTTT. This chain joins TRBV6-2 or TRBV6-3 and TRBJ1-5; D perhaps matches TRBD1 (5 bases). The length of the CDR3 is 15 residues. V gave up 2 bases and J gave up 3 bases, with 11 bases separating them. Germline V CDR1 and CDR2: MNHEY, SVGEGT.

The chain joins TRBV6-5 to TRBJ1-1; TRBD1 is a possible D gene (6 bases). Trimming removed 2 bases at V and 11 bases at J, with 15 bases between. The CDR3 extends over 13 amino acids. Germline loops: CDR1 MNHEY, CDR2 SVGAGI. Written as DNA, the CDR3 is TGTGCCAGCAGTTACGGAACAGGGTTCTCGGCTTTCTTT. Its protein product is CASSYGTGFSAFF.

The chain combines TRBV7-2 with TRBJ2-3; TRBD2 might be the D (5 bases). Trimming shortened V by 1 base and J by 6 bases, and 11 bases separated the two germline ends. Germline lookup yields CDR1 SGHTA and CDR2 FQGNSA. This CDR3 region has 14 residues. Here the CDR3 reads CASSLVRGLDTQYF. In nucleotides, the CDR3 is TGTGCCAGCAGCTTAGTTCGGGGTTTGGATACGCAGTATTTT.

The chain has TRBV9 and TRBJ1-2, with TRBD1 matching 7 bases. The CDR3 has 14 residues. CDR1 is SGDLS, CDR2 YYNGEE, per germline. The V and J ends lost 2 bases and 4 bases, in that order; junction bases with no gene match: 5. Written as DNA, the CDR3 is TGTGCCAGCAGCGTTGACAGGGCCCTCTATGGCTACACCTTC. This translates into CASSVDRALYGYTF.